The subject of this entry is one TCR beta chain. Its specificity is unknown. The PCR was carried out with 60 Vbeta primers and 13 Jbeta primers. TCRdb keeps only in-frame clones here, not all; method: immunoSEQ multiplex PCR. Here the sample spans 100,000 or so clones, 77% being singletons. These data are taken from a study of cytomegalovirus exposure and HLA in healthy donors. CDR3 size: 14 residues. Germline trimming cut 3 bases from V and 9 bases from J; bases unmatched to any gene: 7. Germline V lookup: CDR1 MDHEN, CDR2 SYDVKM. Study results and limitations: TCR sequences were mostly rare, though some public TCRs occurred in many donors.

This chain joins TRBV28 and TRBJ2-1; TRBD2 matches at 8 bases. The sequenced sample consisted of PBMCs. This TCR was sampled from a male donor in good health and CMV-seropositive. As DNA, the CDR3 is TGTGCCAGCAGTTTCGAGCGGGAGCAGGTTGAGCAGTTCTTC. This gives the protein CASSFEREQVEQFF.